This TCR beta chain was sequenced for a study of blood T cell repertoires in COVID-19 (dated by TCRdb to 2019 to 2021). Notes on the research overall: Collaborator samples came from the United States, Italy and Spain and covered acute and convalescent phases of COVID-19. The prospective study material was composed of cDNA or gDNA derived from T cells, B-cell-depleted T cells, or PBMCs. The dataset comprised deeply sampled blood TCRbeta repertoires from subjects exposed to, actively infected with, or recovered from COVID-19. The repertoires were released in a freely available public database intended as a resource for research on the immune response to SARS-CoV-2. The samples were drawn from two sources: the first 160 participants of the ongoing ImmuneRACE study, and approximately 1,300 subjects contributed by 6 global collaborators. The sample metadata nearly always contained a de-identified subject ID, COVID-19 status, age in years and sex. Where available, HLA class I and class II types were taken from metadata supplied by the sample provider and were not determined by assay-based typing. What the authors observed across the whole study: How much clinical and demographic metadata was included differed by source and by participant, and the metadata was provided uncurated.

To note about this clone: The antigen this receptor binds is unknown. No base-level quality is on record; no much larger clone is a single base apart.

Based on the germline V gene, the CDR1 and CDR2 sequences are SGHRS and YFSETQ. Trimming removed 2 bases from V and 1 base from J, leaving 13 bases between the germline ends. The CDR3 starts with the cysteine, ends with the phenylalanine, and has 16 residues. The CDR3 DNA has 48 bases and is translated from base 1. The collaborating institutions used their own protocols to collect whole blood in K2EDTA tubes. For TCRbeta analysis, collaborator samples were shipped as frozen whole blood, as isolated PBMCs, or as DNA extracted from either sample type. TCRbeta CDR3 regions were amplified from genomic DNA by means of the immunoSEQ Assay, a bias-controlled multiplex PCR. In the source study's methods: The number of nucleated cells in each sample was estimated from the amplification of reference gene primers within the assay. To quantify the absolute abundance of each unique TCRbeta CDR3 rearrangement, sequence reads were collapsed and filtered. Productive Simpson clonality was computed per sample as the square root of Simpson's diversity index over productive rearrangements. The table comes from immuneACCESS by way of TCRdb, which keeps in-frame sequences with V and J called. Part of the clones is missing from these tables; in studies checked, under half for an unresolved V gene and the rest for unknown reasons. Clonal size and the V and J genes are those of that table, whereas D and trimming came from the DNA. The sample data list 150,000 to 200,000 clones, and roughly 85% of these were observed just once. Jointly, the top ten make up less than 5.5% of the sample.

The sample comprised peripheral blood. This sequence originates from a human donor in a cohort sampled during active COVID-19. The rearranged segments are TRBV5-1 and TRBJ2-1, and possibly TRBD1, on 6 matching bases. CDR3 sequence: CASSLRWGQSYNEQFF. At the DNA level, the sequence is TGCGCCAGCAGCTTACGGTGGGGGCAGTCCTACAATGAGCAGTTCTTC.